The entry that follows covers one TCR beta chain sequence. What it binds is unknown. The CDR3 totals 13 residues. CDR1 and CDR2 (germline): SGHVS, FNYEAQ. The ends lost 6 bases at V and 6 bases at J; junction bases unmatched: 7. This sample stems from a study of CD8 T cells in ankylosing spondylitis. In making TCR beta libraries, quantitative 5'-RACE with molecular barcodes was used. TCRdb independently ran MiXCR on the 5' RACE reads; one entry per CDR3 protein. The sample has approximately 300,000 distinct CDR3 sequences; roughly 8% are singletons. Whole-study results and caveats: The disease-linked clones had a CD8+ phenotype and low blood frequencies. Reported data indicate significant enrichment of disease-linked clones within matched ankylosing spondylitis synovial fluid. Reports of some motif variants in reactive arthritis synovial fluid and blood predate this one. There was a TCR beta motif, made of several highly homologous variants, that appeared characteristic of ankylosing spondylitis blood.

The chain links TRBV7-6 to TRBJ1-1; 7 positions agree with TRBD1. Source material: blood, either unsorted or a sorted T cell fraction (not recorded which). The sequence was collected from a male donor with ankylosing spondylitis. The CDR3 nucleotides read TGTGCCAGCAGATCCACAGGGGCGGCTGAAGCTTTCTTT. Translation gives CASRSTGAAEAFF. Looking up the rest from reference TRBV7-6 and TRBJ1-1 gives the full variable domain: GAGVSQSPRYKVTKRGQDVALRCDPISGHVSLYWYRQALGQGPEFLTYFNYEAQQDKSGLPNDRFSAERPEGSISTLTIQRTEQRDSAMYRCASRSTGAAEAFFGQGTRLTVV.